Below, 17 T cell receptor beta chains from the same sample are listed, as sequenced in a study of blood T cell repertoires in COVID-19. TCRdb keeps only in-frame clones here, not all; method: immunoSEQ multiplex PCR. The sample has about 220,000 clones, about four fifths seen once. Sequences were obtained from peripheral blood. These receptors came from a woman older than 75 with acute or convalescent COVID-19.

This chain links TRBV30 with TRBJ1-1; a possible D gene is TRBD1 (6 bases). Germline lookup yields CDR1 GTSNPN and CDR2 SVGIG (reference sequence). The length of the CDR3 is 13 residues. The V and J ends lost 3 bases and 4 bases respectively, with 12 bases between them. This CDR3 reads CAWSVRGGTEAFF. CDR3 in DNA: TGTGCCTGGAGCGTAAGGGGGGGCACTGAAGCTTTCTTT.

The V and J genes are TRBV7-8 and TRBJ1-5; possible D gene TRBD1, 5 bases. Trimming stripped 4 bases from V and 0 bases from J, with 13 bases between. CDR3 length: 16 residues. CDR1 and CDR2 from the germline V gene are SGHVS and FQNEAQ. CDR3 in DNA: TGTGCCAGCAGCTATGACAGACCTTATAGCAATCAGCCCCAGCATTTT. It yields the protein CASSYDRPYSNQPQHF.

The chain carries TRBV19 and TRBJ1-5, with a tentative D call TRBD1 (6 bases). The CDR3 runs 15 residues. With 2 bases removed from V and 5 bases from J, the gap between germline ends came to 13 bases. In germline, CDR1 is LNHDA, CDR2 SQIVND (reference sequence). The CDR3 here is CASSIYGGQDQPQHF. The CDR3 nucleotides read TGTGCCAGTAGTATATATGGGGGCCAAGATCAGCCCCAGCATTTT. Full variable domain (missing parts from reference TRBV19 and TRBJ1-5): DGGITQSPKYLFRKEGQNVTLSCEQNLNHDAMYWYRQDPGQGLRLIYYSQIVNDFQKGDIAEGYSVSREKKESFPLTVTSAQKNPTAFYLCASSIYGGQDQPQHFGDGTRLSIL.

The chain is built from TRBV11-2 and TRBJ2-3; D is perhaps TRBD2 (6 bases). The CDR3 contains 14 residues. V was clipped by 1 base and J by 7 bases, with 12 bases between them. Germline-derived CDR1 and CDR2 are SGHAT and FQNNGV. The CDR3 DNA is TGTGCCAGCAGCTTAGTTATTAGCGGCCATACGCAGTATTTT. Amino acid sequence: CASSLVISGHTQYF.

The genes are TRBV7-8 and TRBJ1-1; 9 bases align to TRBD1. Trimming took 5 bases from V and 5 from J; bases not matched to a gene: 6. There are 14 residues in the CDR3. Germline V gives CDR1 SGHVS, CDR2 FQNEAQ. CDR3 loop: CASSLQGAITEAFF. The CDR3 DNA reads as TGTGCCAGCAGCCTACAGGGGGCGATAACTGAAGCTTTCTTT.

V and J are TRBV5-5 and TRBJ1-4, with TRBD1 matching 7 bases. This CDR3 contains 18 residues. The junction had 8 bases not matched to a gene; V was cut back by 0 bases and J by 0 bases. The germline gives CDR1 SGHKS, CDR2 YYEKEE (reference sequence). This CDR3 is CASSLDFGTVATNEKLFF. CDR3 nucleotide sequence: TGTGCCAGCAGCTTGGACTTCGGGACAGTTGCAACTAATGAAAAACTGTTTTTT.

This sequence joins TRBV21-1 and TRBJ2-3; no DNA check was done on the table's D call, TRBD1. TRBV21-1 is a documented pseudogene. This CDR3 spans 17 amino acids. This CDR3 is CASSKEKGPTPTDTQYF. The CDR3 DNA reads TGTGCCAGCAGCAAAGAAAAGGGGCCCACTCCCACAGATACGCAGTATTTT.

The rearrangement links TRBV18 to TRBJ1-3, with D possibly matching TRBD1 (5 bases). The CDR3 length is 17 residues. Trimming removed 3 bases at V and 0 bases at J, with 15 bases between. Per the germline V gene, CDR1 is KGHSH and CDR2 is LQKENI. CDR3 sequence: CASSPSTAGNSGNTIYF. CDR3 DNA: TGTGCCAGCTCACCGTCGACAGCGGGGAACTCTGGAAACACCATATATTTT.

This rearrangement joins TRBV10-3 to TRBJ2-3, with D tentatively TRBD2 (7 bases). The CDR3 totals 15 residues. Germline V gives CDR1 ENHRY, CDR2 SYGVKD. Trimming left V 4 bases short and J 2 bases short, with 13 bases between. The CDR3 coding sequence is TGTGCCATCAGTGGAGGGGGGGTCGCCACAGATACGCAGTATTTT. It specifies CAISGGGVATDTQYF.

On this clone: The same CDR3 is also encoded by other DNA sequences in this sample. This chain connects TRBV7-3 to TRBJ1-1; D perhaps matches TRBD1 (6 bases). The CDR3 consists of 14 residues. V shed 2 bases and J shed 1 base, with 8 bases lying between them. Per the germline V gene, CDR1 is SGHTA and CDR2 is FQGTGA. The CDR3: CASSLGQRNTEAFF. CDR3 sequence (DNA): TGTGCCAGCAGCTTAGGACAGCGGAACACTGAAGCTTTCTTT.

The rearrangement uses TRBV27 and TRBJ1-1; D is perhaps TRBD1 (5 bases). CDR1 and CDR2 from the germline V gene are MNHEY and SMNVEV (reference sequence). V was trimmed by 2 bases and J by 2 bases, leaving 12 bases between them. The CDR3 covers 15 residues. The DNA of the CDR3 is TGTGCCAGCAGTTTAAAGGGGTCAGCCAACACTGAAGCTTTCTTT. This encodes CASSLKGSANTEAFF.

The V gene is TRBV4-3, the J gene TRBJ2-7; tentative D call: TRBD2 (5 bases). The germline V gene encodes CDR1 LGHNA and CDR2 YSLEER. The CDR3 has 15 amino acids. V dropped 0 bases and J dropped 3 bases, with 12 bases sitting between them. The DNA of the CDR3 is TGCGCCAGCAGCCAAGATGAGGGCCGGGTCTACGAGCAGTACTTC. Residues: CASSQDEGRVYEQYF.

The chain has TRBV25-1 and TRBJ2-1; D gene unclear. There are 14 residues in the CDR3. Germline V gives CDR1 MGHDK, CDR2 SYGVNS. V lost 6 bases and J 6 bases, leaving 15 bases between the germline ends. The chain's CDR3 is CASSGDVPGNEQFF. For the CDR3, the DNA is TGTGCCAGCAGCGGAGACGTTCCGGGCAATGAGCAGTTCTTC.

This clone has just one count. CDR3 residues: CASSLGRAGNTIYF. The CDR3 region has the DNA TGCGCCAGCAGCTTGGGCAGGGCTGGAAACACCATATATTTT. This chain uses TRBV5-1 with TRBJ1-3; a possible D gene is TRBD1 (5 bases). The CDR3 sequence is 14 residues long. The V gene's germline CDR1 is SGHRS and CDR2 YFSETQ. V gave up 0 bases and J gave up 2 bases, with 6 bases separating them.

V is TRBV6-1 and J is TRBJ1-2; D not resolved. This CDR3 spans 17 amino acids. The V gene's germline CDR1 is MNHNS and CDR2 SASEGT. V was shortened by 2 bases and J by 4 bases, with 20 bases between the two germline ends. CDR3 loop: CASSELGRQTGSYGYTF. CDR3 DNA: TGTGCCAGCAGTGAATTAGGCAGGCAAACGGGGAGCTATGGCTACACCTTC.

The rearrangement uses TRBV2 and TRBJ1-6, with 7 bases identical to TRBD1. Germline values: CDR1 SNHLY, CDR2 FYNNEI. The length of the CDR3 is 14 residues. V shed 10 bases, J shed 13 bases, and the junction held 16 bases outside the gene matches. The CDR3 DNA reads TGTGCCACAAGACCCCGGACAGGTGCGATCCCCCTCCACTTT. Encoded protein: CATRPRTGAIPLHF.

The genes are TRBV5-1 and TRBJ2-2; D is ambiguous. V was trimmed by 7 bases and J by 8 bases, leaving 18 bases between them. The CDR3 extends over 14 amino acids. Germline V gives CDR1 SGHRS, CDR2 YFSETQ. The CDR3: CASGAQSKTGELFF. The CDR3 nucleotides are TGCGCCAGCGGTGCTCAGTCAAAAACAGGGGAGCTGTTTTTT.